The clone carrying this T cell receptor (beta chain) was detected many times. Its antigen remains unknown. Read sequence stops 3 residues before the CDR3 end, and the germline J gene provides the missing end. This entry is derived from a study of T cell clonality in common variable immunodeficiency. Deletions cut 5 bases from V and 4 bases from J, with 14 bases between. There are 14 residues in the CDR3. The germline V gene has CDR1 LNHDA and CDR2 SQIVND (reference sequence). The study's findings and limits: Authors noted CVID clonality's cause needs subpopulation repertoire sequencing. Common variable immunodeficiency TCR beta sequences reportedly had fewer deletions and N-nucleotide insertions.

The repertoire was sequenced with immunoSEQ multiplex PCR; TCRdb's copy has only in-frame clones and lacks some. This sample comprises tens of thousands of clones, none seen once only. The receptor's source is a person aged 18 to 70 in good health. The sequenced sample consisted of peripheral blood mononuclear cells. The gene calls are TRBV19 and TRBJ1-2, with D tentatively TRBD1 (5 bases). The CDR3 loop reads CASSDGAGPYGYTF. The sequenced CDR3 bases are TGTGCCAGTAGTGATGGAGCGGGGCCCTATGGC.